The present TCR beta chain was sequenced within a study of blood T cell repertoires in COVID-19 (dated by TCRdb to between 2020 and 2021). For the wider study: The collaborator samples originated in the United States, Italy and Spain and spanned the acute and convalescent phases of COVID-19. The samples were drawn from the first 160 participants of the ongoing ImmuneRACE study and from 950 to 1,500 subjects provided by 6 global collaborators. The dataset comprised deeply sampled blood TCRbeta repertoires from subjects exposed to, actively infected with, or recovered from COVID-19. Where HLA class I and class II types were available, the types were taken from metadata supplied by the sample provider, not from assay-based typing. The prospective study material was composed of cDNA or gDNA derived from T cells, B-cell-depleted T cells, or PBMCs. The repertoires were released in a freely available public database meant as a resource for research on the immune response to SARS-CoV-2. The sample metadata nearly always contained a de-identified subject ID, COVID-19 status, age in years and sex. Study-level results and caveats: The quantity of clinical and demographic metadata differed by source and by participant and was supplied without curation.

On this clone itself: Its antigen is currently not known. Per-base quality was not reported, and no clone a single base away is much larger than it.

TCRbeta CDR3 regions were amplified from genomic DNA by means of the immunoSEQ Assay, a bias-controlled multiplex PCR. The authors' analysis ran thus. Nucleated cell counts per sample were estimated from amplification of reference gene primers within the assay. Sequence reads were collapsed and filtered to measure the absolute abundance of every unique TCRbeta CDR3 rearrangement. Productive Simpson clonality was computed per sample as the square root of Simpson's diversity index over productive rearrangements. TCRdb re-hosts the immuneACCESS table, in-frame sequences only. Its copies lack some clones; in the studies checked, an unresolved V gene accounts for under half of them, and the cause for the rest is not known. V and J calls and clone size are those listed in that table; D and trimming were worked out from the DNA. A total of around 100,000 clones appear in this sample, 81% of them only once. 4.5% to 5.5% of the sample lies in the top ten.

At one collaborating source in Seattle, patients were enrolled during active infection and were followed longitudinally through the course of disease. Whole blood was collected in K2EDTA tubes by collaborating institutions according to the institutions' own protocols. For TCRbeta analysis, collaborators shipped samples as frozen whole blood, isolated PBMCs, or DNA extracted from either of those sample types. Measured from the cysteine to the phenylalanine, the CDR3 is 14 residues long. Only the CDR3 DNA is retained, 42 bases long and in frame from the first base. From a lookup of the germline V gene (reference sequence), CDR1 and CDR2 are GTSNPN and SVGIG. V ends up 4 bases short and J 4 bases short, with an unmatched junction base count of 8.

The sample comprised peripheral blood. The V gene is TRBV30 and the J gene is TRBJ2-3; 7 junctional bases match TRBD1. The TCR sequence derives from an elderly man with COVID-19, enrolled during active disease. At the DNA level, the sequence is TGTGCCTGGATGCCGGGACAGTGGCCAGATACGCAGTATTTT. It specifies CAWMPGQWPDTQYF. This CDR3, with the reference TRBV30 and TRBJ2-3 proteins standing in past its ends, gives the full variable domain SQTIHQWPATLVQPVGSPLSLECTVEGTSNPNLYWYRQAAGRGLQLLFYSVGIGQISSEVPQNLSASRPQDRQFILSSKKLLLSDSGFYLCAWMPGQWPDTQYFGPGTRLTVL.